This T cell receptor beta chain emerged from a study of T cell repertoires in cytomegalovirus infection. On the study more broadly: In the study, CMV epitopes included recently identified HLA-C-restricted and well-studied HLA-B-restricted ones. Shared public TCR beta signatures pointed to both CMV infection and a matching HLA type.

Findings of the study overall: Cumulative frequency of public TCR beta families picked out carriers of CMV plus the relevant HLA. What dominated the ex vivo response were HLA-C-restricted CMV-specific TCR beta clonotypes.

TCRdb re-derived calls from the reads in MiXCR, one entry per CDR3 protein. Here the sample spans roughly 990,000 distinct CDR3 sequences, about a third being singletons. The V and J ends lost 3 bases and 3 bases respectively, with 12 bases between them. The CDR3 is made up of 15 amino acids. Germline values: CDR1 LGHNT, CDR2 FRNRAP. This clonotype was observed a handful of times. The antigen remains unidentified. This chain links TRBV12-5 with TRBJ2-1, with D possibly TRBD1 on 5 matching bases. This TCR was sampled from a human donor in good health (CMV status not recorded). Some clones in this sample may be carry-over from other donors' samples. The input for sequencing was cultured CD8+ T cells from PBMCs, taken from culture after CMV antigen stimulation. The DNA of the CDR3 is TGTGCTAGTGGTTTTACGGCAGGGATCTACAATGAGCAGTTCTTC. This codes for CASGFTAGIYNEQFF.